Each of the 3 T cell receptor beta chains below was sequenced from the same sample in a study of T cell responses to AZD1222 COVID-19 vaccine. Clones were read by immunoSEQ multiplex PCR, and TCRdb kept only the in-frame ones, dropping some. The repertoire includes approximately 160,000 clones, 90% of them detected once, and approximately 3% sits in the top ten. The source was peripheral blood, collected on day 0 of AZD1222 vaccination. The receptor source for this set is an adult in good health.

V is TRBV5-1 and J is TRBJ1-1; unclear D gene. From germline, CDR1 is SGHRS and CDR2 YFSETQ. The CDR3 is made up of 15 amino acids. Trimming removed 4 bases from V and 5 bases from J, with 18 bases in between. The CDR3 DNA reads TGCGCCAGCAGCCGGCCGGTAGGCCCGGGAACTGAAGCTTTCTTT. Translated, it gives CASSRPVGPGTEAFF. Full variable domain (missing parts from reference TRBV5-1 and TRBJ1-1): KAGVTQTPRYLIKTRGQQVTLSCSPISGHRSVSWYQQTPGQGLQFLFEYFSETQRNKGNFPGRFSGRQFSNSRSEMNVSTLELGDSALYLCASSRPVGPGTEAFFGQGTRLTVV.

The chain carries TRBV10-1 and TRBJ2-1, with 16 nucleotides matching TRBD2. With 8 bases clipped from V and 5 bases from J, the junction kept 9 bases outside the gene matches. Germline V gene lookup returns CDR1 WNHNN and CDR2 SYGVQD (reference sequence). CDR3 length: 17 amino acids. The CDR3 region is CASSPGLAGGPDNEQFF. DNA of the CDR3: TGCGCCAGCTCGCCGGGACTAGCGGGGGGGCCGGACAATGAGCAGTTCTTC.

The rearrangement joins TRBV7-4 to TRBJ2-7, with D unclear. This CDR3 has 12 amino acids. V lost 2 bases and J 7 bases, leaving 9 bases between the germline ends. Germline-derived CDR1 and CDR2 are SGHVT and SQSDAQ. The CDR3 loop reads CASSLYGVEQYF. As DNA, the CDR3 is TGTGCCAGCAGCTTATACGGCGTGGAGCAGTACTTC.